This T cell receptor (beta chain) was recovered during a study of T-cell memory formation after mild COVID-19. Study-level background: The TCR clusters were mostly specific to one donor. The study's findings and limits: Clones which contracted sat mainly in CM and EM if CD4+, and in EMRA if CD8+.

To note about this clonotype: The antigen is not known.

TCRdb independently ran MiXCR on the 5' RACE reads; one entry per CDR3 protein. The sample comprises roughly 100,000 distinct CDR3 sequences, about 17% of which are singletons, and 28% rests with the top ten. The CDR3 spans 16 residues. Between the trimmed V and J ends, which lost 7 bases and 5 bases, there was a span of 25 bases. CDR1 is SGDLS and CDR2 is YYNGEE in the germline V gene. The chain uses TRBV9 and TRBJ2-7, with D possibly matching TRBD2 (6 bases). The sample consisted of PBMCs or a T cell subset sorted from them (not recorded which). The receptor was isolated from an adult woman who had mild COVID-19 (a few samples of this study predate the infection). Cell type and time point are not known. The CDR3 DNA reads as TGTGCCAGCGCTACTGGGACTTCAAATGGCCGTGACGAGCAGTACTTC. It specifies CASATGTSNGRDEQYF.